The 30 T cell receptor beta chains in this list originate from one sample, sequenced in a study of CXCR3-negative and CXCR3-positive naive CD8 T cells. The authors prepared UMI-labeled TRB cDNA libraries by 5' RACE. From the 5' RACE reads, TCRdb lists one entry per CDR3 protein and no DNA. This sample lists 75,000 to 100,000 distinct CDR3 sequences; its ten largest clones have 1.6%. Sequencing used naive CXCR3- CD8+ T cells from blood. Subset here: CD45RO-CCR7+CD27+CD95- naive CD8+ T cells lacking CXCR3 (TNR3-). Receptors were obtained from a human donor in good health. Some clones in this sample may be carry-over from other donors' samples.

The chain couples TRBV12-3 or TRBV12-4 to TRBJ2-1; TCRdb gives TRBD1 as the D gene, but with no DNA this cannot be confirmed. The CDR3 consists of 12 residues. CDR3 loop: CASSFTGTEQFF.

The rearrangement links TRBV29-1 to TRBJ1-1. CDR1 is SQVTM and CDR2 is ANQGSEA in the germline V gene. CDR3 length: 13 residues. The CDR3 is CSVERELNTEAFF.

This rearrangement joins TRBV20-1 to TRBJ1-5; TCRdb's D gene call, TRBD1, goes unchecked for lack of DNA. CDR1 and CDR2 from the germline V gene are DFQATT and SNEGSKA (reference sequence). The CDR3 is 14 residues long. This chain's CDR3 is CSARDGQGDQPQHF.

V and J are TRBV20-1 and TRBJ1-1. This CDR3 is 14 amino acids long. Germline loops: CDR1 DFQATT, CDR2 SNEGSKA (reference sequence). The CDR3 reads CSARYPGMNTEAFF.

The chain employs TRBV6-2 or TRBV6-3 and TRBJ1-1. The CDR3 is made up of 13 amino acids. The germline CDR1 and CDR2 sequences are MNHEY and SVGEGT. CDR3 residues: CASAQPKDTEAFF.

This rearrangement joins TRBV5-6 to TRBJ2-2; TCRdb calls TRBD2, which cannot be checked without DNA. CDR1 and CDR2 (germline): SGHDT, YYEEEE. This CDR3 spans 17 amino acids. The CDR3 region is CASSLYGETRYTGELLF.

V and J are TRBV7-2 and TRBJ2-7. The CDR3 is 13 amino acids. In germline, CDR1 is SGHTA, CDR2 FQGNSA. CDR3 residues: CASSYRFSYEQYF.

The chain uses TRBV2 and TRBJ2-7; TCRdb reports TRBD1, a call that lacks DNA to check it against. The CDR3 runs 15 residues. Germline V lookup: CDR1 SNHLY, CDR2 FYNNEI. CDR3 residues: CASSEARVWGYEQYF.

V gene TRBV7-9 combines with J gene TRBJ1-6. There are 11 residues in the CDR3. The germline V gene encodes CDR1 SEHNR and CDR2 FQNEAQ (reference sequence). The CDR3 sequence is CASSPDSPLHF.

This sequence joins TRBV5-1 and TRBJ2-7; without DNA, the TCRdb call of TRBD2 cannot be checked. Germline V gene sequence: CDR1 SGHRS, CDR2 YFSETQ. CDR3 length: 12 residues. CDR3 in amino acids: CASSLVEGEQYF.

The chain links TRBV4-1 to TRBJ2-7; TCRdb gives TRBD2 as the D gene, but with no DNA this cannot be confirmed. Germline values: CDR1 MGHRA, CDR2 YSYEKL. The CDR3 consists of 15 residues. The CDR3 here is CASSRARAGDYEQYF.

The chain is built from TRBV28 and TRBJ1-1. CDR1 and CDR2 (germline): MDHEN, SYDVKM. The CDR3 has 16 amino acids. CDR3 in amino acids: CASSWLQVPQNTEAFF. Looking up the rest from reference TRBV28 and TRBJ1-1 gives the full variable domain: DVKVTQSSRYLVKRTGEKVFLECVQDMDHENMFWYRQDPGLGLRLIYFSYDVKMKEKGDIPEGYSVSREKKERFSLILESASTNQTSMYLCASSWLQVPQNTEAFFGQGTRLTVV.

The gene calls are TRBV27 and TRBJ1-4; the TRBD1 assignment by TCRdb is unverifiable without DNA. The germline CDR1 and CDR2 sequences are MNHEY and SMNVEV (reference sequence). This CDR3 is 14 amino acids long. The CDR3 sequence: CASRRTGFNEKLFF.

This chain uses TRBV5-5 with TRBJ2-7; the D call from TCRdb, TRBD1, cannot be confirmed without DNA. This CDR3 spans 12 amino acids. CDR1 and CDR2 from the germline V gene are SGHKS and YYEKEE (reference sequence). This CDR3 reads CASSAGQVEQYF.

The chain joins TRBV28 to TRBJ1-2. This CDR3 has 14 amino acids. Looked up from germline, CDR1 is MDHEN and CDR2 is SYDVKM. The CDR3 reads CASRGGPWSYGYTF.

V gene TRBV11-3 combines with J gene TRBJ2-1; checking the TCRdb D call of TRBD1 is not possible without DNA. The CDR3 contains 15 residues. Germline V CDR1 and CDR2: SGHNT, YENEEA. Here the CDR3 reads CASSPRDIAYNEQFF.

The chain links TRBV29-1 to TRBJ2-7; the TRBD1 assignment by TCRdb is unverifiable without DNA. This CDR3 comprises 16 residues. Germline assignment: CDR1 SQVTM and CDR2 ANQGSEA. CDR3 region: CSVVPWQGARSYEQYF.

The CDR3 sequence is CASGGDNEQFF. The genes are TRBV28 and TRBJ2-1. This CDR3 spans 11 amino acids. From germline, CDR1 is MDHEN and CDR2 SYDVKM.

The genes are TRBV9 and TRBJ2-7; lacking DNA, the TRBD2 call made by TCRdb goes unchecked. This CDR3 is built from 14 residues. Per germline, CDR1 SGDLS and CDR2 YYNGEE. The CDR3 spells CASSTTSGAYEQYF.

The CDR3 protein is CTKTGGYDYGYTF. The V gene is TRBV20-1, the J gene TRBJ1-2; there is no DNA to check the TCRdb D call of TRBD1. This CDR3 spans 13 amino acids. CDR1 DFQATT and CDR2 SNEGSKA come from the germline V gene (reference sequence).

V and J are TRBV20-1 and TRBJ2-3; TCRdb's D call, TRBD1, is unchecked because there is no DNA. The CDR3 is made up of 15 amino acids. Germline V gene lookup returns CDR1 DFQATT and CDR2 SNEGSKA (reference sequence). The CDR3 sequence is CSARAWGDSTDTQYF.

J is TRBJ2-1 and V is TRBV12-3 or TRBV12-4; without DNA, the TCRdb call of TRBD1 cannot be checked. This CDR3 has 15 residues. CDR3 residues: CASSWTGGAHDEQFF.

The chain joins TRBV20-1 to TRBJ2-3. Per the germline V gene, CDR1 is DFQATT and CDR2 is SNEGSKA (reference sequence). The CDR3 covers 15 residues. CDR3: CSARGDNVLTDTQYF.

The chain couples TRBV4-1 to TRBJ2-5; TCRdb indicates TRBD1, and absent DNA this call remains unverified. CDR3 length: 15 residues. CDR1 and CDR2 from the germline V gene are MGHRA and YSYEKL. The CDR3 reads CASSQKAPGPVAQYF.

The chain links TRBV6-4 to TRBJ2-3; TCRdb's D call, TRBD2, is unchecked because there is no DNA. Germline CDR1 is MRHNA and CDR2 is SNTAGT. This CDR3 is 16 amino acids long. The CDR3 reads CASSPTGEGFTDTQYF.

The chain has TRBV29-1 and TRBJ2-5. The CDR3 loop spans 12 amino acids. In germline, CDR1 is SQVTM, CDR2 ANQGSEA. CDR3 sequence: CSVDGVGETQYF. Together with reference TRBV29-1 and TRBJ2-5, the CDR3 gives the full variable domain: SAVISQKPSRDICQRGTSLTIQCQVDSQVTMMFWYRQQPGQSLTLIATANQGSEATYESGFVIDKFPISRPNLTFSTLTVSNMSPEDSSIYLCSVDGVGETQYFGPGTRLLVL.

This rearrangement joins TRBV7-9 to TRBJ2-1. The CDR3 length is 15 residues. The germline CDR1 and CDR2 sequences are SEHNR and FQNEAQ (reference sequence). The CDR3 is CASSSRTGVSYEQFF. The full variable domain, completed using reference TRBV7-9 and TRBJ2-1, is DTGVSQNPRHKITKRGQNVTFRCDPISEHNRLYWYRQTLGQGPEFLTYFQNEAQLEKSRLLSDRFSAERPKGSFSTLEIQRTEQGDSAMYLCASSSRTGVSYEQFFGPGTRLTVL.

CDR3 loop: CASSTRDRTTDTQYF. The chain carries TRBV7-2 and TRBJ2-3; the TCRdb D gene call, TRBD1, has no DNA to confirm it. The CDR3 is made up of 15 amino acids. Germline V CDR1 and CDR2: SGHTA, FQGNSA.

The chain couples TRBV29-1 to TRBJ2-1. Germline-derived CDR1 and CDR2 are SQVTM and ANQGSEA. There are 13 residues in the CDR3. The CDR3: CSGVAKTYNEQFF.

V is TRBV4-2 and J is TRBJ1-5. CDR3 length equals 14 residues. Germline V gene lookup returns CDR1 LGHNA and CDR2 YNFKEQ. The CDR3 protein is CASSQVGINQPQHF.